These 15 T cell receptor beta chains were sequenced from one sample in a study of T cell changes during pregnancy in multiple sclerosis. Sequencing was performed with immunoSEQ multiplex PCR; in TCRdb, only in-frame clones are kept and a portion is missing. The table has roughly 50,000 clones, 80% to 95% seen once. Sample: CD4+ T cells from peripheral blood mononuclear cells, taken in the third trimester of pregnancy. The source is a female donor with multiple sclerosis, enrolled in a pregnancy study.

V gene TRBV9 combines with J gene TRBJ1-1; a possible D gene is TRBD1 (5 bases). The V and J ends lost 1 base and 5 bases respectively, with 15 bases between them. CDR1 SGDLS and CDR2 YYNGEE come from the germline V gene. The CDR3 is made up of 15 amino acids. CDR3 in DNA: TGTGCCAGCAGCGTATCGGGGGGACGGGAGACTGAAGCTTTCTTT. It codes for CASSVSGGRETEAFF.

V is TRBV20-1 and J is TRBJ2-6, with unresolved D. Trimming removed 3 bases at V and 10 bases at J, with 7 bases between. Germline CDR1 and CDR2: DFQATT and SNEGSKA (reference sequence). This CDR3 spans 11 amino acids. CDR3 sequence reads: CSASLENVLTF. CDR3 nucleotides: TGCAGTGCTAGCCTGGAGAACGTCCTGACTTTC.

This chain uses TRBV5-6 with TRBJ1-2; D is perhaps TRBD1 (5 bases). V lost 7 bases to trimming and J lost 4 bases, with 14 bases between them. The CDR3 spans 13 residues. The germline V gene has CDR1 SGHDT and CDR2 YYEEEE. This CDR3 reads CASWGGSTYGYTF. CDR3 nucleotide sequence: TGTGCCAGCTGGGGGGGTTCGACCTATGGCTACACCTTC.

This chain links TRBV10-2 with TRBJ1-5; maybe TRBD1 (5 bases). Deletions cut 3 bases from V and 2 bases from J, with 14 bases between. This CDR3 contains 16 residues. Germline CDR1 is WSHSY and CDR2 is SAAADI. The DNA for the CDR3 is TGCGCCAGCAGTGAACAGGCACCGAATGGCAATCAGCCCCAGCATTTT. Its protein is CASSEQAPNGNQPQHF.

This rearrangement joins TRBV7-9 to TRBJ1-2; tentative D call: TRBD1 (5 bases). Germline CDR1 reads SEHNR; CDR2 reads FQNEAQ (reference sequence). The CDR3 contains 14 residues. Deletions cut 4 bases from V and 4 bases from J, with 13 bases between. In DNA form, the CDR3 reads TGTGCCAGCAGCTCCCGAGCGGGGCCCTATGGCTACACCTTC. Its translation is CASSSRAGPYGYTF.

The chain carries TRBV19 and TRBJ1-3; 7 bases line up with TRBD1. Germline CDR1 is LNHDA and CDR2 is SQIVND (reference sequence). Unmatched junction bases numbered 5, after V lost 5 bases and J lost 4 bases. This CDR3 has 14 amino acids. The DNA of the CDR3 is TGTGCCAGTAGTCACAGGGGAAGAGGAAACACCATATATTTT. Its translation is CASSHRGRGNTIYF.

The chain couples TRBV5-8 to TRBJ2-1; 9 bases match TRBD1. There are 15 residues in the CDR3. After removal of 5 bases from V and 5 bases from J, the junction contained 8 bases not matched to a gene. Germline CDR1 reads SGHTS; CDR2 reads YDEGEE. CDR3 region: CASRTAGQGDNEQFF. The CDR3 DNA is TGTGCCAGCAGGACTGCGGGACAGGGAGACAATGAGCAGTTCTTC.

V and J are TRBV7-9 and TRBJ1-4; D gene ambiguous. The CDR3 runs to 17 residues. Trimming took off 2 bases at V and 0 bases at J, with 13 bases between the two ends. The germline CDR1 and CDR2 sequences are SEHNR and FQNEAQ (reference sequence). The CDR3: CASSLRGSGSTNEKLFF. The CDR3 DNA is TGTGCCAGCAGCTTACGAGGTAGCGGGTCAACTAATGAAAAACTGTTTTTT.

This clone has just one count. The V call is TRBV11-2, the J call TRBJ2-7; 9 bases are shared with TRBD2. Germline-derived CDR1 and CDR2 are SGHAT and FQNNGV. The V gene end was trimmed by 5 bases and the J gene end by 1 base; junction bases not matched to a gene: 12. The CDR3 is 17 amino acids. This CDR3 reads CASSPVGVLAGSYEQYF. CDR3 nucleotides: TGTGCCAGCAGCCCGGTTGGGGTGCTAGCGGGATCCTACGAGCAGTACTTC. The complete variable domain, with remaining parts taken from reference TRBV11-2 and TRBJ2-7, reads EAGVAQSPRYKIIEKRQSVAFWCNPISGHATLYWYQQILGQGPKLLIQFQNNGVVDDSQLPKDRFSAERLKGVDSTLKIQPAKLEDSAVYLCASSPVGVLAGSYEQYFGPGTRLTVT.

The J gene is TRBJ1-1, the V gene TRBV30; 9 bases fit TRBD1. The germline V gene encodes CDR1 GTSNPN and CDR2 SVGIG (reference sequence). The V segment lost 8 bases and the J segment 4 bases; nucleotides outside the gene matches: 8. The CDR3 consists of 13 residues. CDR3 residues: CATNRGRGTEAFF. The DNA of the CDR3 is TGTGCCACAAACAGGGGGCGAGGCACTGAAGCTTTCTTT.

The chain couples TRBV30 to TRBJ1-1, with unresolved D. The CDR3 extends over 14 amino acids. Germline CDR1 reads GTSNPN; CDR2 reads SVGIG (reference sequence). V shed 0 bases and J shed 3 bases, with 11 bases lying between them. CDR3 sequence reads: CAWSVQRRDTEAFF. As DNA, the CDR3 is TGTGCCTGGAGTGTACAAAGGCGGGACACTGAAGCTTTCTTT.

The rearrangement links TRBV30 to TRBJ2-2, with D tentatively TRBD1 (5 bases). V shed 2 bases and J shed 7 bases, with 11 bases lying between them. Germline V lookup: CDR1 GTSNPN, CDR2 SVGIG (reference sequence). CDR3 size: 13 residues. In DNA form, the CDR3 reads TGTGCCTGGAGTCGAGTTAGGGGCGGGGAGCTGTTTTTT. Protein sequence: CAWSRVRGGELFF.

This clone was found once. The V gene is TRBV11-2, the J gene TRBJ2-1, with a possible D match to TRBD2 (6 bases). This CDR3 has 15 amino acids. Germline V lookup: CDR1 SGHAT, CDR2 FQNNGV. The ends were cut back, 0 bases at V and 7 bases at J, with 13 bases in the middle. This chain's CDR3 is CASSLDRSGRNEQFF. As DNA, the CDR3 is TGTGCCAGCAGCTTAGATCGTAGCGGTCGTAATGAGCAGTTCTTC.

This clone was counted between two and nine times. The rearrangement links TRBV15 to TRBJ1-6; no definite D call. The ends were cut back, 5 bases at V and 6 bases at J, with 5 bases in the middle. The CDR3 covers 12 residues. The germline gives CDR1 LNHNV, CDR2 YYDKDF (reference sequence). CDR3 protein: CATSAGNSPLHF. The CDR3 DNA is TGTGCCACCAGCGCCGGTAATTCACCCCTCCACTTT. Filled out from reference TRBV15 and TRBJ1-6, the complete variable domain reads DAMVIQNPRYQVTQFGKPVTLSCSQTLNHNVMYWYQQKSSQAPKLLFHYYDKDFNNEADTPDNFQSRRPNTSFCFLDIRSPGLGDTAMYLCATSAGNSPLHFGNGTRLTVT.

This clone was observed a single time. The DNA of the CDR3 is TGTGCCAGCAGTTTAATCTTTGGAGGGATTGCTGGCTACACCTTC. Translation gives CASSLIFGGIAGYTF. The rearrangement uses TRBV28 and TRBJ1-2; D is undetermined. The length of the CDR3 is 15 residues. Germline CDR1 MDHEN, CDR2 SYDVKM. V dropped 2 bases and J dropped 7 bases, with 17 bases sitting between them.